This is a list of T cell receptor beta chains from one sample in a study of cytomegalovirus exposure and HLA in healthy donors. Data came from immunoSEQ multiplex PCR; TCRdb stores just in-frame clones and leaves some out. The data contain 120,000 to 150,000 clones, 65% to 80% of them singletons. Sequenced: PBMCs. All receptors derive from a woman aged 40 to 50 in good health and CMV-seronegative. Each CDR3 is given with its conserved first and last residue. The order of the fields is CDR3 length, D gene, J gene, clone size, V gene, CDR3 DNA, CDR3 protein. A D gene is named only where the DNA matches it firmly. Clone size is given for some rows only: seen once, a few or many times, or a class if the clone is expanded.

13 . TRBJ1-1 . TRBV7-9 TGTGCCAGCAGCTTCTCACCAGGGGCTGAAGCTTTCTTT CASSFSPGAEAFF
14 TRBD1 TRBJ1-2 . TRBV6-5 TGTGCCAGCAGTCTAACAGGGGGACCCTATGGCTACACCTTC CASSLTGGPYGYTF
13 TRBD1 TRBJ1-2 . TRBV28 TGTGCCAGCACCATGACAGGGCCCTATGGCTACACCTTC CASTMTGPYGYTF
15 . TRBJ2-1 . TRBV7-9 TGTGCCAGCAGCCCGGTCGGGGGGCTCTACAATGAGCAGTTCTTC CASSPVGGLYNEQFF
15 TRBD1 TRBJ2-2 . TRBV7-6 TGTGCCAGCAGCCTACGGACAGGGAACACCGGGGAGCTGTTTTTT CASSLRTGNTGELFF
14 TRBD1 TRBJ2-7 . TRBV7-9 TGTGCCAGCAGCTTAGGTGGACAGGGGACCAAGCAGTACTTC CASSLGGQGTKQYF
15 . TRBJ1-1 . TRBV7-6 TGTGCCAGCAGCTTAGAGCGGGGGAGGAACACTGAAGCTTTCTTT CASSLERGRNTEAFF
15 TRBD2 TRBJ2-1 . TRBV9 TGTGCCAGCAGCGGTAGCGGGAGGGGGGACAATGAGCAGTTCTTC CASSGSGRGDNEQFF
11 . TRBJ2-7 . TRBV29-1 TGCAGCGTTGAGGATAACGGGGAGCAGTACTTC CSVEDNGEQYF
15 . TRBJ1-2 . TRBV11-2 TGTGCCAGCAGCTTAGTTGACAGGTGGAACTATGGCTACACCTTC CASSLVDRWNYGYTF
15 . TRBJ1-5 few TRBV19 TGTGCCAGCAACCCCAGACAGGATAGTGATCAGCCCCAGCATTTT CASNPRQDSDQPQHF
15 . TRBJ2-7 few TRBV5-6 TGTGCCAGCAGCTTGAATGTGGCGGAGGTCTACGAGCAGTACTTC CASSLNVAEVYEQYF
15 TRBD1 TRBJ2-3 . TRBV10-3 TGTGCCATCAGTGACTCGGACAGGTCAGGGGGTACGCAGTATTTT CAISDSDRSGGTQYF
15 . TRBJ1-1 . TRBV15 TGTGCCACCAGCAGAGGAGGACAGCTGAACACTGAAGCTTTCTTT CATSRGGQLNTEAFF
15 TRBD2 TRBJ2-7 . TRBV4-1 TGCGCCAGCAGCCACCCAGCGGGGGGCGCCTACGAGCAGTACTTC CASSHPAGGAYEQYF
14 TRBD1 TRBJ1-5 . TRBV28 TGTGCCAGCAGGGTAGGACAGGGAGGAGTGCCCCAGCATTTT CASRVGQGGVPQHF
19 . TRBJ2-2 . TRBV21-1 TGTGCCAGCATCCAGACTAATAGGACTAGCGGGAGTTCGTCCGGGGAGCTGCTTTTT CASIQTNRTSGSSSGELLF
15 . TRBJ2-7 . TRBV15 TGTGCCACCAGCAGAGAGGTCTACAGCTCCTACGAGCAGTACTTC CATSREVYSSYEQYF
15 TRBD2 TRBJ2-7 . TRBV7-2 TGTGCCAGCAGTTTTAGGATAGCGGGGACTTACGAGCAGTACTTC CASSFRIAGTYEQYF
15 TRBD1 TRBJ1-5 . TRBV19 TGTGCCAGTAGTATGGGCAGGGGGTTTAATCAGCCCCAGCATTTT CASSMGRGFNQPQHF
16 TRBD1 TRBJ1-6 . TRBV6-5 TGTGCCAGCAGTTACCCGACAGGGGTAGGGAATTCACCCCTCCACTTT CASSYPTGVGNSPLHF
14 . TRBJ1-2 . TRBV5-1 TGCGCCAGCAGCTTGACCGGGGTCGGCTATGGCTACACCTTC CASSLTGVGYGYTF
16 . TRBJ2-2 . TRBV5-6 TGTGCCAGCAGCCATCCGGACATATGGGGCACCGGGGAGCTGTTTTTT CASSHPDIWGTGELFF
17 . TRBJ1-2 . TRBV5-1 TGCGCCAGCAGCTTGGTAGAAGGGAGGGGATTTAACTATGGCTACACCTTC CASSLVEGRGFNYGYTF
13 . TRBJ1-1 . TRBV2 TGTGCCAGCAGAGGCCGATCGGGCACTGAAGCTTTCTTT CASRGRSGTEAFF
15 . TRBJ2-5 . TRBV2 TGTGCCAGCAAATACCGGGACTGGTCCCAAGAGACCCAGTACTTC CASKYRDWSQETQYF
16 . TRBJ1-5 once TRBV4-2 TGTGCCAGCAGCCAAGATATCGGCAGGTTTGATCAGCCCCAGCATTTT CASSQDIGRFDQPQHF
17 . TRBJ2-7 . TRBV10-2 TGCGCCAGCCTTGTCCCACTGGGTGCGGGTCCTTCCTACGAGCAGTACTTC CASLVPLGAGPSYEQYF
13 . TRBJ1-5 . TRBV6-1 TGTGCCAGCAGTTCCACCACAAATCAGCCCCAGCATTTT CASSSTTNQPQHF